These T cell receptor beta chains were read from a single sample in a study of cytomegalovirus exposure and HLA in healthy donors. TCRdb keeps only in-frame clones here, not all; method: immunoSEQ multiplex PCR. The sample contains 150,000 to 200,000 clones, 75% to 90% of which appear only once. Sequenced input: PBMCs. These receptors were collected from a human donor in good health. Each CDR3 is given with its conserved first and last residue. D genes are given only for firm matches. Clone size is stated in some rows and not others, as once, few, many or a class when expanded.

abundance: .
v_gene: TRBV11-3
d_gene: TRBD1
j_gene: TRBJ2-7
CDR3aa: CASSSRTGGEKAYEQYF
CDR3nt: TGTGCCAGCAGCTCCCGGACAGGGGGCGAAAAGGCCTACGAGCAGTACTTC

abundance: .
v_gene: TRBV5-4
d_gene: TRBD1
j_gene: TRBJ1-3
CDR3aa: CASSFTGTGHSGNTIYF
CDR3nt: TGTGCCAGCAGCTTTACCGGGACAGGACACTCTGGAAACACCATATATTTT

abundance: .
v_gene: TRBV7-2
d_gene: .
j_gene: TRBJ2-7
CDR3aa: CASSLADIPGYEQYF
CDR3nt: TGTGCCAGCAGCTTAGCAGACATACCAGGCTACGAGCAGTACTTC

abundance: .
v_gene: TRBV27
d_gene: TRBD1
j_gene: TRBJ1-1
CDR3aa: CASSFGDRWDTEAFF
CDR3nt: TGTGCCAGCAGTTTCGGGGACAGGTGGGACACTGAAGCTTTCTTT

abundance: .
v_gene: TRBV18
d_gene: TRBD1
j_gene: TRBJ1-2
CDR3aa: CASSPTGVANYGYTF
CDR3nt: TGTGCCAGCTCACCGACAGGGGTAGCTAACTATGGCTACACCTTC

abundance: .
v_gene: TRBV10-3
d_gene: .
j_gene: TRBJ2-1
CDR3aa: CAISIPGDGNEQFF
CDR3nt: TGTGCCATCAGCATCCCGGGGGACGGTAATGAGCAGTTCTTC

abundance: .
v_gene: TRBV5-4
d_gene: .
j_gene: TRBJ1-2
CDR3aa: CASSEDAAIRGNTF
CDR3nt: TGTGCCAGCAGCGAGGACGCTGCAATAAGAGGGAACACCTTC

abundance: few
v_gene: TRBV7-3
d_gene: .
j_gene: TRBJ2-3
CDR3aa: CASSTPTTDTQYF
CDR3nt: TGTGCCAGCAGCACACCGACTACAGATACGCAGTATTTT

abundance: .
v_gene: TRBV5-5
d_gene: .
j_gene: TRBJ2-7
CDR3aa: CASSLSGAYEQYF
CDR3nt: TGTGCCAGCAGCTTGTCCGGGGCCTACGAGCAGTACTTC

abundance: .
v_gene: TRBV6-1
d_gene: TRBD1
j_gene: TRBJ1-4
CDR3aa: CASRWTGNEKLFF
CDR3nt: TGTGCCAGCAGATGGACAGGGAATGAAAAACTGTTTTTT

abundance: once
v_gene: TRBV6-1
d_gene: .
j_gene: TRBJ1-2
CDR3aa: CASSERGRGQEGYTF
CDR3nt: TGTGCCAGCAGTGAAAGGGGTCGGGGACAAGAGGGCTACACCTTC

abundance: .
v_gene: TRBV9
d_gene: .
j_gene: TRBJ2-7
CDR3aa: CASSVGTVTYEQYF
CDR3nt: TGTGCCAGCAGCGTAGGTACGGTTACCTACGAGCAGTACTTC

abundance: .
v_gene: TRBV5-1
d_gene: .
j_gene: TRBJ1-1
CDR3aa: CASSLSGGLTEAFF
CDR3nt: TGCGCCAGCAGCTTGAGCGGAGGGCTCACTGAAGCTTTCTTT

abundance: once
v_gene: TRBV19
d_gene: TRBD1
j_gene: TRBJ1-1
CDR3aa: CASSRGQGLWTEAFF
CDR3nt: TGTGCCAGTAGTCGCGGACAGGGGCTATGGACTGAAGCTTTCTTT

abundance: .
v_gene: TRBV14
d_gene: .
j_gene: TRBJ2-7
CDR3aa: CASSPYYEQYF
CDR3nt: TGTGCCAGCAGCCCCTACTACGAGCAGTACTTC

abundance: .
v_gene: TRBV11-2
d_gene: TRBD1
j_gene: TRBJ2-5
CDR3aa: CASSLATAGGYQETQYF
CDR3nt: TGTGCCAGCAGCTTAGCAACTGCAGGGGGATACCAAGAGACCCAGTACTTC

abundance: .
v_gene: TRBV19
d_gene: .
j_gene: TRBJ1-5
CDR3aa: CASSEWTTNQPQHF
CDR3nt: TGTGCCAGTAGTGAATGGACAACTAATCAGCCCCAGCATTTT

abundance: .
v_gene: TRBV2
d_gene: .
j_gene: TRBJ1-6
CDR3aa: CAFSGARSNSPLHF
CDR3nt: TGTGCCTTTAGTGGGGCGCGATCGAATTCACCCCTCCACTTT

abundance: .
v_gene: TRBV18
d_gene: .
j_gene: TRBJ1-2
CDR3aa: CASSPQTATNYGYTF
CDR3nt: TGTGCCAGCTCACCCCAGACAGCTACTAACTATGGCTACACCTTC

abundance: .
v_gene: TRBV7-2
d_gene: .
j_gene: TRBJ2-7
CDR3aa: CASSHVGGSYEQYF
CDR3nt: TGTGCCAGCAGCCACGTCGGGGGTTCCTACGAGCAGTACTTC

abundance: .
v_gene: TRBV27
d_gene: TRBD1
j_gene: TRBJ1-1
CDR3aa: CASSFVGQGLNTEAFF
CDR3nt: TGTGCCAGCAGTTTTGTAGGACAGGGACTGAACACTGAAGCTTTCTTT

abundance: .
v_gene: TRBV7-9
d_gene: .
j_gene: TRBJ1-1
CDR3aa: CASSPGGSTEAFF
CDR3nt: TGTGCCAGCAGCCCGGGGGGTTCGACTGAGGCTTTCTTT

abundance: .
v_gene: TRBV6-1
d_gene: .
j_gene: TRBJ1-1
CDR3aa: CASSVPFLANTEAFF
CDR3nt: TGTGCCAGCAGTGTTCCTTTTCTAGCGAACACTGAAGCTTTCTTT

abundance: .
v_gene: TRBV18
d_gene: .
j_gene: TRBJ1-1
CDR3aa: CASSQGTLNTEAFF
CDR3nt: TGTGCCAGCTCACAAGGGACACTGAACACTGAAGCTTTCTTT